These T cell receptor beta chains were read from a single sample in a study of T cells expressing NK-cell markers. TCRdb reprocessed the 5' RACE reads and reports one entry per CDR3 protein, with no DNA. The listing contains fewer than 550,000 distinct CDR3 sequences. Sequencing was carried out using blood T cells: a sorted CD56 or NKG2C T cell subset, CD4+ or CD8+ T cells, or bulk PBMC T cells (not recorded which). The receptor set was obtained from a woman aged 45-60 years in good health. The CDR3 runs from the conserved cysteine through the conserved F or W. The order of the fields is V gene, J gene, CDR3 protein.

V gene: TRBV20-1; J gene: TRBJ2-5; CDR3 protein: CSPRLAGEETQYF
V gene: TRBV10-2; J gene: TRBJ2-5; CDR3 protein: CASNTVGETQYF
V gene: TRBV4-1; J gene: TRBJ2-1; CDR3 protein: CASSQGPANNEQFF
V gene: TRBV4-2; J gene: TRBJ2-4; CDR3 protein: CASSQGTGGARNIQYF
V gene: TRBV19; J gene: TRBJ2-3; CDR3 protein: CASKWADTQYF
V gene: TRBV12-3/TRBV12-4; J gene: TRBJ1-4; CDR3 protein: CASSLALRGGEKLFF
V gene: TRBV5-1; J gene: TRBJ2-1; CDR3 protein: CASSLAQTTGTEQFF
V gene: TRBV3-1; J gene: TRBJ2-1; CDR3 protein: CASSPEFPGLIYNEQFF
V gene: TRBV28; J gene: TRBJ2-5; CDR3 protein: CASSLELAGGNQETQYF
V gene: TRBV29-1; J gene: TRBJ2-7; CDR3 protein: CSVEGGTSSYEQYF
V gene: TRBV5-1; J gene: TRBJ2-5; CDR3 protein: CASASPGRETQYF
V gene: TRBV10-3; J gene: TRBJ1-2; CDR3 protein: CAISESSGGFGNRYTF
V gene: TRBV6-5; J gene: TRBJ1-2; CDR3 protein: CASSRAVPYGYTF
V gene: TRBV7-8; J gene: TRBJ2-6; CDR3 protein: CASRSTGAISGANVLTF
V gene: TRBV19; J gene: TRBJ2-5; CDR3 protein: CASTTTVSETQYF
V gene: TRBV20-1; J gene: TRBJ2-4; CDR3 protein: CSASGIPKNIQYF
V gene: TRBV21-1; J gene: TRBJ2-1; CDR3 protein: CASSNGDLREQFF
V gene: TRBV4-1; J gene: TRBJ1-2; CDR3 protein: CASSQRDGPYGYTF
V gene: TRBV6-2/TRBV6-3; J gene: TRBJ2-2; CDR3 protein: CASRPLAATGELFF
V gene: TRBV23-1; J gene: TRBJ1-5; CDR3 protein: CASSHRPGGDYNQPQHF
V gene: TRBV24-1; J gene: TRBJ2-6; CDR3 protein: CATGEDGANVLTF
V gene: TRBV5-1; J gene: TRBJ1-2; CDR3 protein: CASSEGTAHGYTF
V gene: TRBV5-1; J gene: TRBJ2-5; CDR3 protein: CASSFVSGSGETQYF
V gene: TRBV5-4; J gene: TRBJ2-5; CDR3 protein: CASSLDLVGQETQYF
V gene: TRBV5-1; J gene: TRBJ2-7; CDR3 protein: CASSLVQVGYEQYF
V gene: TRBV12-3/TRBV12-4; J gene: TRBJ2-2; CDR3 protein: CASSLAGRGTGELFF
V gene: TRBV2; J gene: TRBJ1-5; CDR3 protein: CASSEGRVDQPQHF